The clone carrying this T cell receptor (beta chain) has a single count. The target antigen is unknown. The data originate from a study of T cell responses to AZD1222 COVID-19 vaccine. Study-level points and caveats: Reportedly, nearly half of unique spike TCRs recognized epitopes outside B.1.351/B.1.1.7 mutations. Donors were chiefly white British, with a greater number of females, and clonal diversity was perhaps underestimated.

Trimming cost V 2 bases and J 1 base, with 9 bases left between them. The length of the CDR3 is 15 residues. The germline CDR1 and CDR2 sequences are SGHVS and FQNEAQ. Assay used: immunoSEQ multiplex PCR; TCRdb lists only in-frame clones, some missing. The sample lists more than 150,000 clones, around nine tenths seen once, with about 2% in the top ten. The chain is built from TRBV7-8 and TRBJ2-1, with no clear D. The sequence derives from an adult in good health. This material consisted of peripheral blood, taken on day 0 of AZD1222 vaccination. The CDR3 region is CASSLWAMSYNEQFF. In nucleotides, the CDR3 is TGTGCCAGCAGCTTATGGGCCATGTCCTACAATGAGCAGTTCTTC.